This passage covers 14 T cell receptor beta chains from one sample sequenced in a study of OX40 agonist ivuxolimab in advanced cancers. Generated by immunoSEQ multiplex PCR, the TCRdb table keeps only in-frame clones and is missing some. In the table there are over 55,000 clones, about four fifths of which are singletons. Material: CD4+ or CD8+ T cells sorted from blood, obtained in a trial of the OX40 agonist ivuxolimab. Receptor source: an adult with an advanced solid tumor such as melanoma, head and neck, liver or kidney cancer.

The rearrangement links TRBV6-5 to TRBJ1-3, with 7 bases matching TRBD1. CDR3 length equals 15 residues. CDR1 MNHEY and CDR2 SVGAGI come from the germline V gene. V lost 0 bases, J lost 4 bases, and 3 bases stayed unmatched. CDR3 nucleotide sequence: TGTGCCAGCAGTTACTCGGGACAGAGGGGAAACACCATATATTTT. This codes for CASSYSGQRGNTIYF.

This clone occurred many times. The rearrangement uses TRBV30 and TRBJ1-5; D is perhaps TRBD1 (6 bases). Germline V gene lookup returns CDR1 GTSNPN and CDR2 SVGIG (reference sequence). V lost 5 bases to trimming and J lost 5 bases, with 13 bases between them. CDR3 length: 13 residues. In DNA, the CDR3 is TGTGCCTGGGCCCCGGACAGAGATCAGCCCCAGCATTTT. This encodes CAWAPDRDQPQHF.

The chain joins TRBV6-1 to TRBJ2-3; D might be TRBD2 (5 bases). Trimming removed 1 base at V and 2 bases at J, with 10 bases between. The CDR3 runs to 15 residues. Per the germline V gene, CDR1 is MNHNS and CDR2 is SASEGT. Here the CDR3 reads CASSEVRGFTDTQYF. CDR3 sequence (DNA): TGTGCCAGCAGTGAAGTACGGGGATTCACAGATACGCAGTATTTT.

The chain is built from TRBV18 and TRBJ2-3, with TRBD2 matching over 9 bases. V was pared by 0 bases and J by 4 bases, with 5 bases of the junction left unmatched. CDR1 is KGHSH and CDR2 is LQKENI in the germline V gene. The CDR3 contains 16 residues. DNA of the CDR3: TGTGCCAGCTCACCACCGGGTAGCGGGAGTCCAGATACGCAGTATTTT. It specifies CASSPPGSGSPDTQYF.

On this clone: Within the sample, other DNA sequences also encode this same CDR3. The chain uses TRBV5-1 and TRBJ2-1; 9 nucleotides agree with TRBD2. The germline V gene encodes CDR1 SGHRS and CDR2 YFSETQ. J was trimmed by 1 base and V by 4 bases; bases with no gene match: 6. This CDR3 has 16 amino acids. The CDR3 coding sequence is TGCGCCAGCAGCAAATTTAGCGGGAGTTCCTACAATGAGCAGTTCTTC. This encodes CASSKFSGSSYNEQFF.

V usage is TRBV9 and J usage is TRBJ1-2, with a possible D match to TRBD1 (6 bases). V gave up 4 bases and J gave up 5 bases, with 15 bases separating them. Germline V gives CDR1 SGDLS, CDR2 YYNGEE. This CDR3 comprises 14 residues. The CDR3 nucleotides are TGTGCCAGCAGCCCTTTACAGGGAGGGTATGGCTACACCTTC. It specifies CASSPLQGGYGYTF.

The CDR3 sequence: CVRSTDLATEAFF. In DNA, the CDR3 is TGTGTCAGAAGTACAGATTTGGCCACTGAAGCTTTCTTT. The chain combines TRBV7-5 with TRBJ1-1; the table's D call, TRBD1, was not checked against the DNA. TRBV7-5 is flagged as a pseudogene. The CDR3 length is 13 residues.

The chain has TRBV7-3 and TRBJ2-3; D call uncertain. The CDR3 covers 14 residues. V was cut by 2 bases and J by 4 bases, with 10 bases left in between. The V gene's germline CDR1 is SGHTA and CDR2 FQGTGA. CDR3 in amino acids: CASSLQSSSDTQYF. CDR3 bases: TGTGCCAGCAGCTTACAGTCAAGTTCAGATACGCAGTATTTT.

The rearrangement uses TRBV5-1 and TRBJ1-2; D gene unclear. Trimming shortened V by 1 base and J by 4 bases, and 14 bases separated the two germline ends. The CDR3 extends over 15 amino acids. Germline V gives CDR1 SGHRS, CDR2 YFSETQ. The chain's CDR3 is CASSLRGGRAYGYTF. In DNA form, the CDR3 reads TGCGCCAGCAGCTTGAGAGGCGGGCGGGCCTATGGCTACACCTTC. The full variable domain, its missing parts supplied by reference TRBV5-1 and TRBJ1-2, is KAGVTQTPRYLIKTRGQQVTLSCSPISGHRSVSWYQQTPGQGLQFLFEYFSETQRNKGNFPGRFSGRQFSNSRSEMNVSTLELGDSALYLCASSLRGGRAYGYTFGSGTRLTVV.

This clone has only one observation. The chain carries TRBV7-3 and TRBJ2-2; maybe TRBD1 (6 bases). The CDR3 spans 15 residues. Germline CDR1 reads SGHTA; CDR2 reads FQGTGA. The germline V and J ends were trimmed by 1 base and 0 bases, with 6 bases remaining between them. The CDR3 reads CASSLRGPNTGELFF. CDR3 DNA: TGTGCCAGCAGCTTAAGGGGGCCGAACACCGGGGAGCTGTTTTTT.

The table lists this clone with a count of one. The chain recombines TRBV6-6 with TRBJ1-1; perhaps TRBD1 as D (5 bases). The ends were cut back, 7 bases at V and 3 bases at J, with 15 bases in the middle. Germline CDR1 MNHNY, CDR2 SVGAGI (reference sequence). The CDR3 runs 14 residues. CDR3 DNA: TGTGCCAGCAAGGGTAGGGACGGGGACACTGAAGCTTTCTTT. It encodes CASKGRDGDTEAFF.

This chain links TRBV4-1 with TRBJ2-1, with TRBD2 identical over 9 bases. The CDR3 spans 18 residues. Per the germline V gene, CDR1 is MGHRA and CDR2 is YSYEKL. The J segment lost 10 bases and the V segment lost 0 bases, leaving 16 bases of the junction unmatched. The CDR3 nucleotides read TGCGCCAGCAGCCAAGACCCCCCCACTAGCGGGTTGGTCGGGGAGCAGTTCTTC. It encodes CASSQDPPTSGLVGEQFF.

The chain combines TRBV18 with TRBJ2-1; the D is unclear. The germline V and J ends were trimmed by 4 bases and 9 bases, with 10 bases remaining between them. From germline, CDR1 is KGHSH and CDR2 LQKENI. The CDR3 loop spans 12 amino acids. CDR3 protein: CASSQLASEQFF. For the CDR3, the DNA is TGTGCCAGCTCACAATTAGCTAGTGAGCAGTTCTTC. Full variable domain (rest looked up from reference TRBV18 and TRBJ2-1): NAGVMQNPRHLVRRRGQEARLRCSPMKGHSHVYWYRQLPEEGLKFMVYLQKENIIDESGMPKERFSAEFPKEGPSILRIQQVVRGDSAAYFCASSQLASEQFFGPGTRLTVL.

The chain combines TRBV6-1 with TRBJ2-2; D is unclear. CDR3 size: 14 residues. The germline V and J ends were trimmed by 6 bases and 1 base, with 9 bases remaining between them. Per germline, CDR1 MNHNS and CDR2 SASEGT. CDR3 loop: CASRVDWNTGELFF. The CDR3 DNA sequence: TGTGCCAGCAGGGTAGATTGGAACACCGGGGAGCTGTTTTTT.